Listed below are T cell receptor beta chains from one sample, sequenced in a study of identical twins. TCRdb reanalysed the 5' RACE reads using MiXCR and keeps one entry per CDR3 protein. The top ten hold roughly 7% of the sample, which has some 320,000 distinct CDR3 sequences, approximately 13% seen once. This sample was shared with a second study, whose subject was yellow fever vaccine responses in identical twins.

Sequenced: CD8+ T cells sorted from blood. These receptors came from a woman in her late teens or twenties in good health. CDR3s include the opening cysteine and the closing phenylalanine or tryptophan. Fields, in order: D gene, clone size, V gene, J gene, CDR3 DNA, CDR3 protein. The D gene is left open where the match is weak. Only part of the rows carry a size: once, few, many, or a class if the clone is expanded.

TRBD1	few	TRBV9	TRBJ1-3	TGTGCCAGCAGCGATGAGGGGGCACCTCGCCTGGCAAACACCATATATTTT	CASSDEGAPRLANTIYF
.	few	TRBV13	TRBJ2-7	TGTGCCAGCAGTGCAGTCTGGCGGCCCTACGAGCAGTACTTC	CASSAVWRPYEQYF
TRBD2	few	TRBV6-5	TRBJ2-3	TGTGCCAGCAGTTACACGTCATCGGGGGGGCCAGATACGCAGTATTTT	CASSYTSSGGPDTQYF
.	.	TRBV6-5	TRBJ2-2	TGTGCCAGCAGTTACGGGACCCTCGCGAACACCGGGGAGCTGTTTTTT	CASSYGTLANTGELFF
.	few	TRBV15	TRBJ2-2	TGTGCCACCTGGAGCGTATCGGGCACCGGGGAGCTGTTTTTT	CATWSVSGTGELFF
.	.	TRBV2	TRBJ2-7	TGTGCCAGCGAGGGCATAACCTACGAGCAGTACTTC	CASEGITYEQYF
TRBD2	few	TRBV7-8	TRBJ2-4	TGTGCCAGCAGCAGCGGGGCAGATTGGTTCGGAAACATTCAGTACTTC	CASSSGADWFGNIQYF
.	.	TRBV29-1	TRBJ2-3	TGCAGCGTTAGGGGGGGGCGGGACAGTACGCAGTATTTT	CSVRGGRDSTQYF
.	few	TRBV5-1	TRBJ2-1	TGCGCCAGCAGCTTAGATCTAGCGACCTACAATGAGCAGTTCTTC	CASSLDLATYNEQFF
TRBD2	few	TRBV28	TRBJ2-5	TGTGCCAGCAGTTTAATCGGGGGGGCCAGCAGGGAGACCCAGTACTTC	CASSLIGGASRETQYF
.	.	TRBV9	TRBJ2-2	TGTGCCACCTCCGGGGCCAAAGGCACCGGGGAGCTGTTTTTT	CATSGAKGTGELFF
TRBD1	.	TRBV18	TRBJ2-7	TGTGCCAGCTCACCGGCGACAGGGGACGAGCAGTACTTC	CASSPATGDEQYF
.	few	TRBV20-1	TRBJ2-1	TGCAGTGGGGAGCAGGGTTACAATGAGCAGTTCTTC	CSGEQGYNEQFF
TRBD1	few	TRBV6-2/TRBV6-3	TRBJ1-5	TGTGCCAGCAGGTACACCTCGACAGGGCGGAATCAGCCCCAGCATTTT	CASRYTSTGRNQPQHF
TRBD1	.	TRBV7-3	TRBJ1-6	TGTGCCAGCAGCTCGGGGACAGGGGGAAATTCACCCCTCCACTTT	CASSSGTGGNSPLHF
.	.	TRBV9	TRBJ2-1	TGTGCCAGCGATGGGGGGCGGAATGAGCAGTTCTTC	CASDGGRNEQFF
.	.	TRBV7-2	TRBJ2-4	TGTGCCAGCAGCGCGCGACACCAGAAAAACATTCAGTACTTC	CASSARHQKNIQYF
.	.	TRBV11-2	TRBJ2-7	TGTGCCAGCAGCTTAGATGATGGGTACGAGCAGTACTTC	CASSLDDGYEQYF
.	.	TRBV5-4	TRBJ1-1	TGTGCCAGCAGGGACCCTGGGGGGGGGAACACTGAAGCTTTCTTT	CASRDPGGGNTEAFF
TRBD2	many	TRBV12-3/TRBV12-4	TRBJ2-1	TGTGCCAGCAGTGTAATATCCGGGACTAGCGGGTATGATGAGCAGTTCTTC	CASSVISGTSGYDEQFF
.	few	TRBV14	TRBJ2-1	TGTGCCAGCAGCCAAGTGGACAGCTACAATGAGCAGTTCTTC	CASSQVDSYNEQFF
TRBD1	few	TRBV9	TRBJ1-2	TGTGCCAGCACCGAGCGGGACAGGAACTATGGCTACACCTTC	CASTERDRNYGYTF
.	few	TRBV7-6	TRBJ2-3	TGTGCCAGCAGCTTAGCGGACAACCCCGGGGATACGCAGTATTTT	CASSLADNPGDTQYF